These 5 T cell receptor beta chains were all obtained from the same sample, sequenced in a study of T-cell reconstitution after alpha-beta-depleted transplantation in children. Construction of the TCRbeta library involved unique molecular identifiers. TCRdb reprocessed the PCR reads with MiXCR, giving one entry per CDR3 protein. The sample holds about 350,000 distinct CDR3 sequences; 15% to 20% are singletons and the top ten take roughly two fifths. The starting material was PBMCs, mostly from graft donor cells, obtained 360 days after TCRalphabeta/CD19-depleted stem cell transplant. These receptors came from a male patient aged 2-10 years who had a stem cell transplant for acute lymphoblastic leukemia, so the T cells may come from the graft donor.

The table lists this clonotype with a few counts. The genes are TRBV6-2 or TRBV6-3 and TRBJ2-5; D unresolved. The CDR3 totals 16 residues. Germline loops: CDR1 MNHEY, CDR2 SVGEGT. Trimming shortened V by 0 bases and J by 2 bases, and 13 bases separated the two germline ends. The CDR3 DNA reads TGTGCCAGCAGTTACTCGATGGGCCCAGTTCAAGAGACCCAGTACTTC. Translation gives CASSYSMGPVQETQYF.

The V and J genes are TRBV6-5 and TRBJ1-5; D unclear. This CDR3 spans 17 amino acids. CDR1 is MNHEY, CDR2 SVGAGI, per germline. Deletions cut 4 bases from V and 1 base from J, with 17 bases between. The CDR3 sequence: CASSSERPVRSNQPQHF. CDR3 bases: TGTGCCAGCAGTTCCGAGAGACCGGTACGGAGCAATCAGCCCCAGCATTTT.

V usage is TRBV2 and J usage is TRBJ2-1, with D perhaps TRBD1 or TRBD2 (5 bases each). CDR3 length equals 13 residues. Trimming cost V 11 bases and J 7 bases, with 18 bases left between them. Germline V gives CDR1 SNHLY, CDR2 FYNNEI. The CDR3 spells CACLYGAANEQFF. The DNA for the CDR3 is TGTGCCTGTCTATACGGGGCGGCGAATGAGCAGTTCTTC.

This clonotype was seen only a few times. This chain links TRBV5-1 with TRBJ2-3, with D unclear. Germline CDR1 is SGHRS and CDR2 is YFSETQ. CDR3 length: 16 amino acids. Trimming cost V 0 bases and J 2 bases, with 13 bases left between them. The CDR3, as DNA: TGCGCCAGCAGCTTGGATCCGGCCACCATCACAGATACGCAGTATTTT. Its translation is CASSLDPATITDTQYF.

This chain uses TRBV21-1 with TRBJ1-1; the DNA was not compared with TRBD1, the D call given in the table. TRBV21-1 is a pseudogene locus. The CDR3 has 17 residues. CDR3: CASSIRWGLRAYTEAFF. The CDR3 DNA sequence: TGTGCCAGCAGCATCCGGTGGGGGTTAAGGGCATACACTGAAGCTTTCTTT.